These T cell receptor beta chains were read from a single sample in a study of blood T cell repertoires in COVID-19. Sequencing was performed with immunoSEQ multiplex PCR; in TCRdb, only in-frame clones are kept and a portion is missing. The data contain 270,000 or so clones, 88% of them singletons. Sample: PBMCs or T cells enriched from blood (not recorded which). These receptors originate from a woman aged 40 to 50 with acute COVID-19. Both conserved end residues are part of each CDR3. The D gene is left open where the match is weak. The size entry is marked missing in some rows and otherwise reads once, few, many or a size class.

clone_size j_call d_call v_call cdr3_aa cdr3_nt
once TRBJ1-5 . TRBV6-1 CASSELWENQPQHF TGTGCCAGCAGTGAATTATGGGAGAATCAGCCCCAGCATTTT
few TRBJ1-2 TRBD1 TRBV19 CASSDGTEGFFYGYTF TGTGCCAGTAGTGACGGGACAGAAGGTTTTTTCTATGGCTACACCTTC
. TRBJ1-5 . TRBV7-8 CASSFEFAQPQHF TGTGCCAGCAGCTTTGAGTTTGCTCAGCCCCAGCATTTT
. TRBJ2-1 TRBD2 TRBV20-1 CSASSGLSSYNEQFF TGCAGTGCCAGTAGCGGGCTGAGCTCCTACAATGAGCAGTTCTTC
. TRBJ1-1 TRBD1 TRBV7-2 CASSLYLGSTGIRKGAFF TGTGCCAGCAGCTTATATCTCGGTTCGACAGGGATTCGGAAAGGAGCTTTCTTT
. TRBJ1-3 TRBD1 TRBV2 CASSRRTADREWNTIYF TGTGCCAGCAGTAGACGAACCGCAGACAGGGAGTGGAACACCATATATTTT
. TRBJ2-5 . TRBV4-2 CASSQERWGGETQYF TGTGCCAGCAGCCAAGAGAGATGGGGCGGCGAGACCCAGTACTTC
. TRBJ2-1 TRBD2 TRBV19 CATEPGGLAGDEQFF TGTGCCACCGAACCAGGGGGGCTAGCGGGAGATGAGCAGTTCTTC
. TRBJ2-1 TRBD2 TRBV9 CASSVARTSGRSNEQFF TGTGCCAGCAGCGTAGCCCGTACTAGCGGGAGATCTAATGAGCAGTTCTTC
. TRBJ1-2 . TRBV14 CASSPGVDYGYTF TGTGCCAGCAGCCCGGGAGTAGACTATGGCTACACCTTC
. TRBJ1-2 . TRBV19 CASRRDRTWGYTF TGTGCCAGTAGACGCGACAGGACTTGGGGCTACACCTTC